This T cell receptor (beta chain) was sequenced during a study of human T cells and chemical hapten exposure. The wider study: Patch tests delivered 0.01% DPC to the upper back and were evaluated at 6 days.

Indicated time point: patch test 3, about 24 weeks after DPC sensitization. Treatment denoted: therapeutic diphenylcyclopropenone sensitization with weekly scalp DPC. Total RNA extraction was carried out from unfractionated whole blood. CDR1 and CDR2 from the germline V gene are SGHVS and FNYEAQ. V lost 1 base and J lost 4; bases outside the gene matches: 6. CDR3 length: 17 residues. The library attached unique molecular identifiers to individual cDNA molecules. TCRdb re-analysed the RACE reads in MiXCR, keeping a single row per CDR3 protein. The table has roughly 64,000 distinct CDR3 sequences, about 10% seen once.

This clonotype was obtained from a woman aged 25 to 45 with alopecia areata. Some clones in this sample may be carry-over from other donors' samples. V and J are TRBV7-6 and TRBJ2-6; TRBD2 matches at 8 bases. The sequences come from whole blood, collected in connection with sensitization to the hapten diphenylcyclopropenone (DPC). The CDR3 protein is CASSLGTSRAGANVLTF. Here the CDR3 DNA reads TGTGCCAGCAGCTTAGGGACTAGCAGGGCGGGGGCCAACGTCCTGACTTTC.